Below are 28 T cell receptor beta chains sequenced from a single sample in a study of vaccination effects on CD4 cells after COVID-19. TCRdb's copy holds only in-frame clones and misses some; the assay was immunoSEQ multiplex PCR. The sample yields around 62,000 clones, about 67% seen once. Following culture for ten to eleven days, CD4+ T cells were isolated. Either the mRNA-1273 or the BNT162b2 vaccine was given to participants as two doses. Their specific antigens are unknown. The sample was CD4+ T cells from PBMCs cultured without peptide, taken after COVID-19 vaccination. These receptor sequences come from a human donor who received a COVID-19 vaccine.

The gene calls are TRBV7-2 and TRBJ1-1; D uncertain. There are 15 residues in the CDR3. V dropped 1 base and J dropped 0 bases, with 9 bases sitting between them. Germline V gene data show CDR1 as SGHTA and CDR2 as FQGNSA. The CDR3 DNA reads as TGTGCCAGCAGCTTAGTCGCCGGCATGAACACTGAAGCTTTCTTT. Translation: CASSLVAGMNTEAFF.

This chain links TRBV7-3 with TRBJ1-5; perhaps TRBD1 as D (6 bases). CDR1 is SGHTA, CDR2 FQGTGA, per germline. The CDR3 spans 16 residues. Deletions cut 2 bases from V and 0 bases from J, with 11 bases between. This chain's CDR3 is CASSLGGAYSNQPQHF. In nucleotides, the CDR3 is TGTGCCAGCAGCTTAGGGGGGGCCTATAGCAATCAGCCCCAGCATTTT.

V gene TRBV5-5 combines with J gene TRBJ1-3; D gene ambiguous. CDR1 is SGHKS, CDR2 YYEKEE, per germline (reference sequence). The CDR3 is made up of 16 amino acids. The V and J ends lost 4 bases and 0 bases respectively, with 14 bases between them. As DNA, the CDR3 is TGTGCCAGCAGCAAAAACCCCCCCAGCTCTGGAAACACCATATATTTT. This encodes CASSKNPPSSGNTIYF.

V is TRBV24-1 and J is TRBJ1-1, with D perhaps matching TRBD1 (5 bases). CDR3 size: 12 residues. Trimming pared 5 bases from V and 4 bases from J, leaving 7 bases between. Germline values: CDR1 KGHDR, CDR2 SFDVKD. In nucleotides, the CDR3 is TGTGCCACCAGTGGCCAGGGCACTGAAGCTTTCTTT. Its protein product is CATSGQGTEAFF.

V is TRBV7-3 and J is TRBJ2-4; 14 nucleotides line up with TRBD2. The germline CDR1 and CDR2 sequences are SGHTA and FQGTGA. V lost 5 bases and J lost 3; bases outside the gene matches: 6. The CDR3 is 17 amino acids. CDR3 in amino acids: CASSPIGTSGGKNIQYF. In nucleotides, the CDR3 is TGTGCCAGCAGCCCTATAGGGACTAGCGGGGGCAAAAACATTCAGTACTTC. Full variable domain (rest looked up from reference TRBV7-3 and TRBJ2-4): GAGVSQTPSNKVTEKGKYVELRCDPISGHTALYWYRQSLGQGPEFLIYFQGTGAADDSGLPNDRFFAVRPEGSVSTLKIQRTERGDSAVYLCASSPIGTSGGKNIQYFGAGTRLSVL.

V is TRBV5-1 and J is TRBJ2-5; TRBD1 is a possible D gene (6 bases). Germline V CDR1 and CDR2: SGHRS, YFSETQ. The V end was cut by 1 base, the J end by 3 bases, with 10 bases between. The CDR3 runs 14 residues. CDR3 loop: CASSLISGEETQYF. CDR3 nucleotide sequence: TGCGCCAGCAGCTTGATCTCAGGGGAAGAGACCCAGTACTTC.

This clone has a single count. J is TRBJ2-2 and V is TRBV24-1; D may be TRBD2 (5 bases). Trimming stripped 1 base from V and 0 bases from J, with 8 bases between. The CDR3 sequence is 16 residues long. Germline loops: CDR1 KGHDR, CDR2 SFDVKD. This CDR3 reads CATSDFGEANTGELFF. The CDR3 bases are TGTGCCACCAGTGATTTCGGGGAAGCGAACACCGGGGAGCTGTTTTTT.

This chain joins TRBV18 and TRBJ1-4; D remains ambiguous. CDR1 is KGHSH and CDR2 is LQKENI in the germline V gene. The CDR3 contains 13 residues. V lost 6 bases to trimming and J lost 4 bases, with 9 bases between them. The CDR3 protein is CASSLDSNEKLFF. As DNA, the CDR3 is TGTGCCAGCTCCCTCGATAGTAATGAAAAACTGTTTTTT.

The chain links TRBV7-9 to TRBJ2-2; unclear D gene. Germline V gene sequence: CDR1 SEHNR, CDR2 FQNEAQ (reference sequence). The CDR3 extends over 11 amino acids. Trimming left V 5 bases short and J 2 bases short, with 0 bases between. The DNA for the CDR3 is TGTGCCAGCAGCAACACCGGGGAGCTGTTTTTT. It encodes CASSNTGELFF.

The chain couples TRBV14 to TRBJ1-2; D is uncertain. V lost 3 bases and J 6 bases, leaving 11 bases between the germline ends. CDR3 length equals 13 residues. Germline V gives CDR1 SGHDN, CDR2 FVKESK. DNA for the CDR3: TGTGCCAGCAGCCAGTCCGGGTTAAATGGCTACACCTTC. This encodes CASSQSGLNGYTF.

The rearrangement links TRBV18 to TRBJ1-1; 8 nucleotides match TRBD1. The V segment lost 3 bases and the J segment 1 base; nucleotides outside the gene matches: 1. The CDR3 totals 14 residues. Per germline, CDR1 KGHSH and CDR2 LQKENI. The CDR3 coding sequence is TGTGCCAGCTCACCGGACAGGGCGAACACTGAAGCTTTCTTT. Translating it yields CASSPDRANTEAFF.

V and J are TRBV5-5 and TRBJ1-2; 7 bases fit TRBD1. The CDR3 sequence is 14 residues long. The V segment lost 3 bases and the J segment 4 bases; nucleotides outside the gene matches: 6. Germline CDR1 reads SGHKS; CDR2 reads YYEKEE (reference sequence). CDR3 amino acids: CASSSYRGTYGYTF. CDR3 coding DNA: TGTGCCAGCAGCTCATACAGGGGTACCTATGGCTACACCTTC. The full variable domain, rest sourced from reference TRBV5-5 and TRBJ1-2, is DAGVTQSPTHLIKTRGQQVTLRCSPISGHKSVSWYQQVLGQGPQFIFQYYEKEERGRGNFPDRFSARQFPNYSSELNVNALLLGDSALYLCASSSYRGTYGYTFGSGTRLTVV.

The chain couples TRBV15 to TRBJ2-1; TRBD1 aligns across 10 bases. The CDR3 runs to 16 residues. CDR1 is LNHNV, CDR2 YYDKDF, per germline (reference sequence). V was clipped by 5 bases and J by 8 bases; unmatched bases: 12. The CDR3 sequence: CATSPDRTGGLHEQFF. The DNA for the CDR3 is TGTGCCACCAGCCCTGATCGGACAGGGGGTCTCCATGAGCAGTTCTTC.

This clone counts as medium-sized. This rearrangement joins TRBV9 to TRBJ2-2; D remains unclear. Germline CDR1 and CDR2: SGDLS and YYNGEE. This CDR3 is built from 14 residues. Trimming cost V 1 base and J 1 base, with 5 bases left between them. CDR3 sequence: CASSVIWNTGELFF. CDR3 bases: TGTGCCAGCAGCGTAATCTGGAACACCGGGGAGCTGTTTTTT.

The chain couples TRBV2 to TRBJ2-2; D is perhaps TRBD1 (5 bases). Trimming stripped 6 bases from V and 0 bases from J, with 11 bases between. The CDR3 consists of 15 residues. Germline CDR1 is SNHLY and CDR2 is FYNNEI. CDR3 in DNA: TGTGCCAGCAGACAAGAGACAGCGAACACCGGGGAGCTGTTTTTT. Residues: CASRQETANTGELFF.

This rearrangement joins TRBV4-3 to TRBJ2-1; the match to TRBD1 covers 9 bases. Trimming cost V 4 bases and J 6 bases; bases outside gene matches: 13. Looked up from germline, CDR1 is LGHNA and CDR2 is YSLEER. The CDR3 runs to 17 residues. The CDR3 protein is CASSRSLTGTGFNEQFF. The CDR3 coding sequence is TGCGCCAGCAGCCGAAGTCTAACCGGGACAGGGTTCAATGAGCAGTTCTTC.

The gene calls are TRBV6-5 and TRBJ1-2; TRBD1 matches at 10 bases. This CDR3 comprises 15 residues. The germline V gene encodes CDR1 MNHEY and CDR2 SVGAGI. V shed 7 bases and J 0 bases; nucleotides not matched to a gene: 5. CDR3 in amino acids: CASTRTGGPNYGYTF. The DNA of the CDR3 is TGTGCCAGCACCCGGACAGGGGGGCCTAACTATGGCTACACCTTC.

The chain employs TRBV7-2 and TRBJ2-3; 13 bases are shared with TRBD2. After removal of 5 bases from V and 1 base from J, the junction contained 6 bases not matched to a gene. CDR1 is SGHTA, CDR2 FQGNSA, per germline. This CDR3 comprises 17 residues. CDR3 sequence: CASSRTGTSGGTDTQYF. The CDR3 DNA reads TGTGCCAGCAGCCGTACCGGGACTAGCGGGGGCACAGATACGCAGTATTTT.

The chain uses TRBV19 and TRBJ1-5, with TRBD1 identical over 8 bases. V lost 3 bases, J lost 6 bases, and 13 bases stayed unmatched. This CDR3 comprises 17 residues. Germline values: CDR1 LNHDA, CDR2 SQIVND (reference sequence). CDR3: CASSMASGGPRGQPQHF. CDR3 sequence (DNA): TGTGCCAGTAGTATGGCGTCAGGGGGCCCGCGGGGTCAGCCCCAGCATTTT.

The V call is TRBV5-6, the J call TRBJ1-4; D uncertain. CDR1 is SGHDT and CDR2 is YYEEEE in the germline V gene. The CDR3 totals 13 residues. Trimming removed 0 bases from V and 6 bases from J, with 6 bases in between. This CDR3 reads CASSLDAHEKLFF. CDR3 sequence (DNA): TGTGCCAGCAGCTTGGACGCGCATGAAAAACTGTTTTTT.

V is TRBV9 and J is TRBJ1-2, with D tentatively TRBD1 (6 bases). Trimming took off 3 bases at V and 4 bases at J, with 19 bases between the two ends. This CDR3 contains 16 residues. Germline CDR1 and CDR2: SGDLS and YYNGEE. This CDR3 is CASSERGTAGVYGYTF. The CDR3 DNA follows: TGTGCCAGCAGCGAGAGGGGGACGGCTGGGGTCTATGGCTACACCTTC.

V is TRBV5-1 and J is TRBJ1-3, with 9 bases fitting TRBD1. The CDR3 contains 19 residues. Trimming at V came to 2 bases and at J to 2 bases, leaving 14 bases not matched to a gene. Germline CDR1 SGHRS, CDR2 YFSETQ. The chain's CDR3 is CASSFSPGQGGETGNTIYF. The CDR3 DNA sequence: TGCGCCAGCAGCTTCTCACCGGGACAGGGCGGGGAAACTGGAAACACCATATATTTT.

The gene calls are TRBV15 and TRBJ1-6; 9 bases match TRBD1. Germline CDR1 reads LNHNV; CDR2 reads YYDKDF (reference sequence). The CDR3 length is 16 residues. The J segment lost 7 bases and the V segment lost 3 bases, leaving 7 bases of the junction unmatched. The CDR3 sequence is CATSRTLGQGNSPLHF. The CDR3 DNA reads as TGTGCCACCAGCAGGACACTGGGACAGGGAAATTCACCCCTCCACTTT.

V gene TRBV7-9 combines with J gene TRBJ2-2, with D possibly being TRBD1 (7 bases). The CDR3 has 16 residues. Trimming cost V 1 base and J 4 bases, with 13 bases left between them. CDR1 SEHNR and CDR2 FQNEAQ come from the germline V gene (reference sequence). CDR3 sequence reads: CASSLGRDSITGELFF. CDR3 bases: TGTGCCAGCAGCTTAGGGAGGGACAGCATCACCGGGGAGCTGTTTTTT.

The chain employs TRBV7-2 and TRBJ2-3; D gene uncertain. V was pared by 3 bases and J by 6 bases, with 4 bases between. The CDR3 runs 11 residues. Per germline, CDR1 SGHTA and CDR2 FQGNSA. CDR3 protein: CASSFHDTQYF. The CDR3 region has the DNA TGTGCCAGCAGCTTTCACGATACGCAGTATTTT.

V gene TRBV10-1 combines with J gene TRBJ1-1; no clear D gene. V was shortened by 3 bases and J by 1 base, with 9 bases between the two germline ends. Germline lookup yields CDR1 WNHNN and CDR2 SYGVQD (reference sequence). This CDR3 has 14 residues. This CDR3 is CASSDRPTNTEAFF. In DNA, the CDR3 is TGCGCCAGCAGTGATCGTCCCACGAACACTGAAGCTTTCTTT.

This chain links TRBV19 with TRBJ2-2, with a possible D match to TRBD1 (7 bases). The germline V gene encodes CDR1 LNHDA and CDR2 SQIVND (reference sequence). Between the trimmed V and J ends, which lost 8 bases and 1 base, there was a span of 11 bases. The CDR3 spans 14 residues. CDR3 loop: CASRRDRNTGELFF. The CDR3 nucleotides read TGTGCCAGTCGGCGGGACAGGAACACCGGGGAGCTGTTTTTT.

The chain employs TRBV4-3 and TRBJ2-5, with 7 bases lining up with TRBD1. Germline assignment: CDR1 LGHNA and CDR2 YSLEER. V gave up 1 base and J gave up 4 bases; unmatched junction bases: 9. The CDR3 contains 16 residues. CDR3 nucleotide sequence: TGCGCCAGCAGCCAAGTATTGGGACAGCTGGTAGAGACCCAGTACTTC. It specifies CASSQVLGQLVETQYF.